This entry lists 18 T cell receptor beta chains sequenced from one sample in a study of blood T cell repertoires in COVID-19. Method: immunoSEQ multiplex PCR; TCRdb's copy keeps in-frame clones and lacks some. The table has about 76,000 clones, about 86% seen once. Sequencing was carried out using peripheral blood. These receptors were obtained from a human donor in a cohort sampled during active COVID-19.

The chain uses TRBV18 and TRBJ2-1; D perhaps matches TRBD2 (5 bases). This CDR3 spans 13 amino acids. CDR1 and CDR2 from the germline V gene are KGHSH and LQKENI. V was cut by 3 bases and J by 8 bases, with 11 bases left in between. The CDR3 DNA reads TGTGCCAGCTCACCCGGACTGCCTGATGAGCAGTTCTTC. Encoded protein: CASSPGLPDEQFF. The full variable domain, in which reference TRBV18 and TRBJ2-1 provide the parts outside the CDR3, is NAGVMQNPRHLVRRRGQEARLRCSPMKGHSHVYWYRQLPEEGLKFMVYLQKENIIDESGMPKERFSAEFPKEGPSILRIQQVVRGDSAAYFCASSPGLPDEQFFGPGTRLTVL.

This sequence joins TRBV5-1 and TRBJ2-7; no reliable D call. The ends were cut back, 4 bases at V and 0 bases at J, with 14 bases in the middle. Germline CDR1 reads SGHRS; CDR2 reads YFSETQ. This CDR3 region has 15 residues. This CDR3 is CASSLAASSSYEQYF. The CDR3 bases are TGCGCCAGCAGCCTGGCGGCTTCTAGCTCCTACGAGCAGTACTTC.

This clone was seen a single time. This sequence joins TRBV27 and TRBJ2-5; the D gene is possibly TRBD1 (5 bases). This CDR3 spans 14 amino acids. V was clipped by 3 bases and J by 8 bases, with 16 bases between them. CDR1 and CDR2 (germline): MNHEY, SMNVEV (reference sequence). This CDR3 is CASSLGGPWTTQYF. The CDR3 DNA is TGTGCCAGCAGTTTGGGTGGGCCATGGACAACCCAGTACTTC.

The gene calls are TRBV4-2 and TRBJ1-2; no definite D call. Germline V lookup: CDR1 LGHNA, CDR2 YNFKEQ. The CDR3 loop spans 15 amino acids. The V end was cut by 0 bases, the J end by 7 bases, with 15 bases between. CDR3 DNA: TGTGCCAGCAGCCAAGATTTACTCACCGCAGGTGGCTACACCTTC. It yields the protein CASSQDLLTAGGYTF.

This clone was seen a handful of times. The CDR3 protein is CATSRGLWPSSGNTIYF. The CDR3 DNA is TGTGCCACCAGCAGGGGACTTTGGCCCAGCTCTGGAAACACCATATATTTT. The rearrangement links TRBV15 to TRBJ1-3; TRBD1 is a possible D gene (5 bases). The V end was cut by 3 bases, the J end by 0 bases, with 15 bases between. The CDR3 runs 17 residues. Germline loops: CDR1 LNHNV, CDR2 YYDKDF (reference sequence).

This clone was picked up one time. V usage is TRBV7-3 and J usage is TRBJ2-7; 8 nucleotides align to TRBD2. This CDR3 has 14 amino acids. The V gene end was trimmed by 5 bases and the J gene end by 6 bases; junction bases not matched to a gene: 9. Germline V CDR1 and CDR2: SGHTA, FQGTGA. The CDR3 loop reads CASSISGTSGEQYF. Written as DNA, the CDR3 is TGTGCCAGCAGCATCTCCGGGACTAGTGGCGAGCAGTACTTC.

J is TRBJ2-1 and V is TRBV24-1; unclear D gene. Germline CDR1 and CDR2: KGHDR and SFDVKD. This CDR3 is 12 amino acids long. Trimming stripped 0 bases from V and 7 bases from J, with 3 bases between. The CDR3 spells CATSDLLNEQFF. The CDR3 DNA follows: TGTGCCACCAGTGATTTGTTAAATGAGCAGTTCTTC.

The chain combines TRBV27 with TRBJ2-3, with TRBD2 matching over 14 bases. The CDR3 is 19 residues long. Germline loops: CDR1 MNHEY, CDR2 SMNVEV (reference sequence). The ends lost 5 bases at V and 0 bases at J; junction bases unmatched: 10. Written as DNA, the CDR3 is TGTGCCAGCAGTCTAGGGACTAGCGGGGGAACTTTTAGCACAGATACGCAGTATTTT. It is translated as CASSLGTSGGTFSTDTQYF.

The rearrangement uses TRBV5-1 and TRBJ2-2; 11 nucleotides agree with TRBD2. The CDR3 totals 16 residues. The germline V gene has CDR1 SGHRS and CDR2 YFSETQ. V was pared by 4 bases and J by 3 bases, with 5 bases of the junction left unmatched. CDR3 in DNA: TGCGCCAGCAGCGAACTAGCGGGAGTTGACACCGGGGAGCTGTTTTTT. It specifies CASSELAGVDTGELFF.

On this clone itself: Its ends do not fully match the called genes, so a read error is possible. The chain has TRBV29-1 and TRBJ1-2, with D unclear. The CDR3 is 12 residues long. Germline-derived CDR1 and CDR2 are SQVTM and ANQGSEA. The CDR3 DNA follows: TGCAGCGTTGAAGGGGCTACGCTACTCCCACACTTC. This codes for CSVEGATLLPHF.

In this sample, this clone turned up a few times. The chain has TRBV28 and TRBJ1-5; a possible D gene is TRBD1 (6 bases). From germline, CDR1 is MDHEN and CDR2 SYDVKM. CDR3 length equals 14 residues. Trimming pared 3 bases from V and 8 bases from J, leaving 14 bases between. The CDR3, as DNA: TGTGCCAGCAGTTTTCCGGGCAGGGGAAAGCCCCAGCATTTT. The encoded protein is CASSFPGRGKPQHF.

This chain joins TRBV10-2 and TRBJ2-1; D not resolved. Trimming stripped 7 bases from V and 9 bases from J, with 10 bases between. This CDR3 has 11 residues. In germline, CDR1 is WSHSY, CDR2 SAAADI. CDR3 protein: CASTGIGEQFF. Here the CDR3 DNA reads TGCGCCAGCACAGGAATCGGTGAGCAGTTCTTC.

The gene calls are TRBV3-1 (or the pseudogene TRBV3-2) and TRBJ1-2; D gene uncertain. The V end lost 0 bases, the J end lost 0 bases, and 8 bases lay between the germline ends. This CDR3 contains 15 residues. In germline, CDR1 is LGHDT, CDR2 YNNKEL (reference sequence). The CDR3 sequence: CASSQDTRPNYGYTF. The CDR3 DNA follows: TGTGCCAGCAGCCAAGATACCAGGCCTAACTATGGCTACACCTTC.

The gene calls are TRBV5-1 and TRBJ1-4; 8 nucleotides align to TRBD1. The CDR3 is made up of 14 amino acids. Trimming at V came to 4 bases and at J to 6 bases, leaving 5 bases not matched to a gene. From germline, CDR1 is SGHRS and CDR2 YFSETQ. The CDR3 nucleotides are TGCGCCAGCAGCATGGACAGGGCAGATGAAAAACTGTTTTTT. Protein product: CASSMDRADEKLFF.

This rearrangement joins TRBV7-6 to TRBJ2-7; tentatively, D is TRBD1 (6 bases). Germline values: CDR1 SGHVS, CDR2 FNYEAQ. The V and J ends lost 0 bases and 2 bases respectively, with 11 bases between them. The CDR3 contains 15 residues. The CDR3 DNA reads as TGTGCCAGCAGCTTAGCAGGGGCAGGGGCCTACGAGCAGTACTTC. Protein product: CASSLAGAGAYEQYF.

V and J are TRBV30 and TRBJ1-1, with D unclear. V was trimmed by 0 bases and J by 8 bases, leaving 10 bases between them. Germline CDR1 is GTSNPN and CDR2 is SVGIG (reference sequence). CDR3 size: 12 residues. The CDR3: CAWSVPGKEAFF. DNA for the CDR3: TGTGCCTGGAGTGTACCCGGGAAAGAAGCTTTCTTT.

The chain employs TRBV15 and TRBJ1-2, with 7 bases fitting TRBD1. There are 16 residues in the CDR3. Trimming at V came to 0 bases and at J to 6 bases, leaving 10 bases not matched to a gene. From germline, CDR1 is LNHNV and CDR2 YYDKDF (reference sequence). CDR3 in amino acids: CATSRDQRGQFHGYTF. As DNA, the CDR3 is TGTGCCACCAGCAGAGATCAAAGGGGACAGTTTCATGGCTACACCTTC. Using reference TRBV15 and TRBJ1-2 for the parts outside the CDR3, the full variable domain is DAMVIQNPRYQVTQFGKPVTLSCSQTLNHNVMYWYQQKSSQAPKLLFHYYDKDFNNEADTPDNFQSRRPNTSFCFLDIRSPGLGDTAMYLCATSRDQRGQFHGYTFGSGTRLTVV.

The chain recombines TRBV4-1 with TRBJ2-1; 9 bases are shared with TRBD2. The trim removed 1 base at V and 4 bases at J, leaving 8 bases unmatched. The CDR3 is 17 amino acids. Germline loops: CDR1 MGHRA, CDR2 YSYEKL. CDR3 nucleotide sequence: TGCGCCAGCAGCCAAGCGTCCCTAGCGGGACAATACAATGAGCAGTTCTTC. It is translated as CASSQASLAGQYNEQFF.